This is a list of T cell receptor beta chains from one sample in a study of blood T cell repertoires in COVID-19. Sequencing used immunoSEQ multiplex PCR; TCRdb keeps in-frame clones, though not all of them. This table holds 90,000 to 150,000 clones, 80% to 90% found once. The source material was peripheral blood. Receptors were obtained from a man aged 65-85 years with active or convalescent COVID-19. The CDR3 runs from the conserved cysteine through the conserved F or W. The D gene is left open where the match is weak. Clone size is not always given. Where it is, it says once, few, many or a class for expanded clones.

TRBJ2-7,TRBD1,NA,TRBV6-5,TGTGCCAGCAGTCGGCCGGGACAGGGGTTAAACGAGCAGTACTTC,CASSRPGQGLNEQYF
TRBJ1-4,TRBD1,NA,TRBV6-4,TGTGCCAGCAGCTTGGGGACAGGAGAGGGTGAAAAACTGTTTTTT,CASSLGTGEGEKLFF
TRBJ2-1,TRBD2,NA,TRBV7-2,TGTGCCAGCAGCTTCAGATGGGCTAGCGGGAAAGAGCAGTTCTTC,CASSFRWASGKEQFF
TRBJ2-7,NA,once,TRBV27,TGTGCCAGCAGTCTACTGCGACAGTTTATCTACGAGCAGTACTTC,CASSLLRQFIYEQYF
TRBJ2-1,TRBD2,NA,TRBV28,TGTGCCAGCAGTTCCGGACTAGCGGGAGATGAGCAGTTCTTC,CASSSGLAGDEQFF
TRBJ2-1,TRBD2,NA,TRBV24-1,TGTGCCACCAGTGAATCCAGGGAGGGAACTGAGCAGTTCTTC,CATSESREGTEQFF
TRBJ1-1,NA,NA,TRBV30,TGTGCCTGGAGTTTGGGACAGAACACTGAAGCTTTCTTT,CAWSLGQNTEAFF
TRBJ1-5,NA,NA,TRBV19,TGTGCCAGTAGTCAGGGATTCAATCAGCCCCAGCATTTT,CASSQGFNQPQHF
TRBJ2-3,TRBD2,once,TRBV5-6,TGTGCCAGCAGCTTGGCTAGCGGGACAGATACGCAGTATTTT,CASSLASGTDTQYF
TRBJ2-3,NA,NA,TRBV9,TGTGCCAGCAGCCCTCTGGGGGCAGGCCCCACAGATACGCAGTATTTT,CASSPLGAGPTDTQYF
TRBJ1-3,NA,NA,TRBV6-6,TGTGCCAGCAGTTACTCCGGGGGGGCGGGAAACACCATATATTTT,CASSYSGGAGNTIYF
TRBJ1-2,TRBD1,NA,TRBV19,TGTGCCAGTAGCCTCCGGGACAGGGGAAACTATGGCTACACCTTC,CASSLRDRGNYGYTF
TRBJ2-1,TRBD2,medium-sized,TRBV25-1,TGTGCCAGCGGCGGGACTAGCGTTTACAATGAGCAGTTCTTC,CASGGTSVYNEQFF
TRBJ2-1,TRBD2,NA,TRBV30,TGTGCCTGGAGTGTATCCGGGACTAGCGGGAGTATGGGGCAGTTCTTC,CAWSVSGTSGSMGQFF